This T cell receptor beta chain emerged from a study of CD8 T cells in ankylosing spondylitis. Overall study findings and caveats: Made up of 7 to 9 highly homologous variants, a TCR beta motif appeared characteristic of ankylosing spondylitis blood.

V lost 5 bases and J lost 1; bases outside the gene matches: 16. Germline V gives CDR1 DFQATT, CDR2 SNEGSKA (reference sequence). The CDR3 totals 19 residues. On this clonotype: As yet, its antigen is unknown.

TCRdb redid the calling of the 5' RACE reads with MiXCR, one entry per CDR3 protein. There are about 390,000 distinct CDR3 sequences in the sample; approximately 20% occur only once, and roughly a sixth lies in the top ten. This chain connects TRBV20-1 to TRBJ2-3, with 12 bases that match TRBD2. This clonotype was sampled from a male donor with ankylosing spondylitis. The sequencing input was blood, either unsorted or a sorted T cell fraction (not recorded which). CDR3 DNA sequence: TGCAGTGCTGCCCCGACTAGCGGGAGAGGGAGGGGCGGCACAGATACGCAGTATTTT. Translated, it gives CSAAPTSGRGRGGTDTQYF.